Listed here are 21 T cell receptor beta chains from one sample, sequenced in a study of T cell responses to AZD1222 COVID-19 vaccine. Assay: immunoSEQ multiplex PCR; the TCRdb copy retains only in-frame clones and omits some. The profile covers about 190,000 clones, with around 93% appearing a single time and approximately 9.6% taken by the ten largest. The source material was peripheral blood, sampled on day 0 of AZD1222 vaccination. Receptors originate from an adult in good health.

The rearrangement links TRBV28 to TRBJ1-2; TRBD1 is a possible D gene (5 bases). This CDR3 comprises 13 residues. V was clipped by 2 bases and J by 5 bases, with 9 bases between them. Germline V gene lookup returns CDR1 MDHEN and CDR2 SYDVKM. The CDR3 DNA is TGTGCCAGCAGTTTAGGGACGGATTATGGCTACACCTTC. It specifies CASSLGTDYGYTF.

V and J are TRBV2 and TRBJ1-5, with 7 bases that match TRBD1. The ends lost 5 bases at V and 5 bases at J; junction bases unmatched: 3. CDR1 and CDR2 (germline): SNHLY, FYNNEI. This CDR3 region has 13 residues. CDR3 loop: CASSWQGDQPQHF. CDR3 bases: TGTGCCAGCAGTTGGCAGGGGGATCAGCCCCAGCATTTT.

The rearrangement joins TRBV3-1 (or the pseudogene TRBV3-2) to TRBJ2-7, with TRBD2 identical over 13 bases. Per germline, CDR1 LGHDT and CDR2 YNNKEL (reference sequence). The CDR3 spans 19 residues. J lost 2 bases, V lost 6 bases, and 16 bases had no gene match. CDR3 nucleotides: TGTGCCAGCAGTCCCGACGGACTAGCGGGAGCCCGAAGGGCCTACGAGCAGTACTTC. Translating it yields CASSPDGLAGARRAYEQYF.

This sequence joins TRBV28 and TRBJ1-5, with TRBD1 matching over 9 bases. This CDR3 is built from 17 residues. The trim removed 7 bases at V and 1 base at J, leaving 11 bases unmatched. In germline, CDR1 is MDHEN, CDR2 SYDVKM. The CDR3 region is CASTRTWGQGSNQPQHF. The CDR3 region has the DNA TGTGCCAGCACCCGGACTTGGGGACAGGGCAGCAATCAGCCCCAGCATTTT.

The chain couples TRBV11-3 to TRBJ2-7, with 13 bases identical to TRBD2. The CDR3 length is 15 residues. V lost 5 bases to trimming and J lost 4 bases; unmatched junction nucleotides: 5. Germline CDR1 and CDR2: SGHNT and YENEEA. The CDR3 here is CASSPGTSGKYEQYF. CDR3 sequence (DNA): TGTGCCAGCAGCCCGGGGACTAGCGGGAAATACGAGCAGTACTTC.

CDR3 protein: CASSLVSTGLGNEKLFF. The CDR3 nucleotides are TGTGCCAGCAGCTTAGTTTCCACAGGGTTGGGGAATGAAAAACTGTTTTTT. This chain joins TRBV7-6 and TRBJ1-4, with D possibly matching TRBD1 (6 bases). CDR1 SGHVS and CDR2 FNYEAQ come from the germline V gene. CDR3 length equals 17 residues. Trimming shortened V by 1 base and J by 5 bases, and 17 bases separated the two germline ends.

The chain links TRBV27 to TRBJ1-2; 7 positions agree with TRBD1. The CDR3 spans 15 residues. The junction had 10 bases not matched to a gene; V was cut back by 5 bases and J by 4 bases. Germline V gene sequence: CDR1 MNHEY, CDR2 SMNVEV (reference sequence). The CDR3 here is CASSLQGSYSYGYTF. The CDR3, as DNA: TGTGCCAGCAGTCTACAGGGGAGTTACAGCTATGGCTACACCTTC.

The CDR3 loop is CASSLGLAGVGANVLTF. In nucleotides, the CDR3 is TGTGCCAGCAGCTTGGGACTAGCGGGAGTTGGGGCCAACGTCCTGACTTTC. The rearrangement uses TRBV5-6 and TRBJ2-6; TRBD2 matches at 12 bases. The CDR3 sequence is 17 residues long. J gave up 3 bases and V 0 bases, and 1 base lay outside the gene matches. Germline assignment: CDR1 SGHDT and CDR2 YYEEEE.

The chain has TRBV6-2 or TRBV6-3 and TRBJ2-1; 9 bases map to TRBD2. Germline V lookup: CDR1 MNHEY, CDR2 SVGEGT. This CDR3 region has 15 residues. V was pared by 7 bases and J by 7 bases, with 11 bases of the junction left unmatched. CDR3 DNA sequence: TGTGCCAGCACCCCTCCTGGCGGGAGGGAAAATGAGCAGTTCTTC. The encoded protein is CASTPPGGRENEQFF.

This clone came up a few times. The V gene is TRBV3-1 (or the pseudogene TRBV3-2), the J gene TRBJ1-6; no firm D call. The V end lost 5 bases, the J end lost 0 bases, and 14 bases lay between the germline ends. The CDR3 extends over 17 amino acids. Germline V CDR1 and CDR2: LGHDT, YNNKEL (reference sequence). The CDR3 region is CASSEGPASSYNSPLHF. The CDR3, as DNA: TGTGCCAGCAGCGAAGGGCCGGCGAGCTCCTATAATTCACCCCTCCACTTT.

J is TRBJ2-1 and V is TRBV6-4, with no clear D. The germline V gene encodes CDR1 MRHNA and CDR2 SNTAGT. The CDR3 covers 12 residues. Trimming cost V 3 bases and J 10 bases, with 10 bases left between them. The CDR3 loop is CASSDRTSEQFF. The CDR3 region has the DNA TGTGCCAGCAGTGATAGGACCTCAGAGCAGTTCTTC.

CDR3 in amino acids: CASSLAGDRSYNEQFF. Written as DNA, the CDR3 is TGTGCCAGCAGCTTGGCAGGGGACCGATCCTACAATGAGCAGTTCTTC. The rearrangement links TRBV7-6 to TRBJ2-1; maybe TRBD1 (6 bases). V lost 3 bases to trimming and J lost 1 base, with 13 bases between them. From germline, CDR1 is SGHVS and CDR2 FNYEAQ. The CDR3 contains 16 residues.

This chain uses TRBV6-4 with TRBJ2-3; tentatively, D is TRBD1 (5 bases). V lost 1 base to trimming and J lost 6 bases, with 5 bases between them. Per the germline V gene, CDR1 is MRHNA and CDR2 is SNTAGT. The CDR3 consists of 12 residues. CDR3: CASSDWGDTQYF. CDR3 sequence (DNA): TGTGCCAGCAGTGACTGGGGCGATACGCAGTATTTT.

This sequence joins TRBV7-9 and TRBJ1-2; D is perhaps TRBD1 (6 bases). Trimming cost V 6 bases and J 4 bases, with 15 bases left between them. This CDR3 is 14 amino acids long. Per germline, CDR1 SEHNR and CDR2 FQNEAQ (reference sequence). The CDR3 sequence: CASSPQGGGYGYTF. The CDR3 region has the DNA TGTGCCAGCAGTCCACAGGGTGGCGGCTATGGCTACACCTTC.

J is TRBJ2-2 and V is TRBV6-5; TRBD1 is a possible D gene (6 bases). Germline assignment: CDR1 MNHEY and CDR2 SVGAGI. The CDR3 has 14 residues. V lost 7 bases to trimming and J lost 4 bases, with 13 bases between them. The CDR3 region is CASIIGGTTGELFF. The CDR3, as DNA: TGTGCCAGCATTATAGGGGGAACCACCGGGGAGCTGTTTTTT.

The rearrangement joins TRBV27 to TRBJ1-1; the D gene is possibly TRBD1 (5 bases). Germline V gene data show CDR1 as MNHEY and CDR2 as SMNVEV (reference sequence). This CDR3 contains 17 residues. Between the trimmed V and J ends, which lost 6 bases and 1 base, there was a span of 21 bases. The CDR3 reads CASSRLIGLGTNTEAFF. For the CDR3, the DNA is TGTGCCAGCAGCCGACTGATCGGGCTGGGGACGAACACTGAAGCTTTCTTT.

The rearrangement joins TRBV19 to TRBJ2-4, with D unclear. Germline CDR1 reads LNHDA; CDR2 reads SQIVND (reference sequence). The V end lost 4 bases, the J end lost 0 bases, and 10 bases lay between the germline ends. This CDR3 is 15 amino acids long. For the CDR3, the DNA is TGTGCCAGTAGTAACACATGGGAAGCCAAAAACATTCAGTACTTC. It translates to CASSNTWEAKNIQYF.

This chain uses TRBV5-6 with TRBJ2-6; a possible D gene is TRBD1 (5 bases). The V end lost 2 bases, the J end lost 4 bases, and 7 bases lay between the germline ends. The germline gives CDR1 SGHDT, CDR2 YYEEEE. The CDR3 extends over 14 amino acids. Here the CDR3 reads CASSLGVGANVLTF. The DNA for the CDR3 is TGTGCCAGCAGCTTAGGGGTAGGGGCCAACGTCCTGACTTTC. Supplemented by reference TRBV5-6 and TRBJ2-6, the full variable domain reads DAGVTQSPTHLIKTRGQQVTLRCSPKSGHDTVSWYQQALGQGPQFIFQYYEEEERQRGNFPDRFSGHQFPNYSSELNVNALLLGDSALYLCASSLGVGANVLTFGAGSRLTVL.

This chain connects TRBV3-1 (or the pseudogene TRBV3-2) to TRBJ1-5; perhaps TRBD1 as D (5 bases). V dropped 3 bases and J dropped 7 bases, with 13 bases sitting between them. CDR1 LGHDT and CDR2 YNNKEL come from the germline V gene (reference sequence). The CDR3 runs to 14 residues. The CDR3 loop reads CASSQGGPEQPQHF. The CDR3 region has the DNA TGTGCCAGCAGCCAGGGGGGTCCTGAACAGCCCCAGCATTTT.

V and J are TRBV25-1 and TRBJ1-5; D unclear. Germline V gene sequence: CDR1 MGHDK, CDR2 SYGVNS. CDR3 size: 12 residues. The V end lost 3 bases, the J end lost 5 bases, and 5 bases lay between the germline ends. The CDR3 loop is CASSDWDQPQHF. For the CDR3, the DNA is TGTGCCAGCAGTGATTGGGATCAGCCCCAGCATTTT. Drawing the rest from reference TRBV25-1 and TRBJ1-5, the complete variable domain is EADIYQTPRYLVIGTGKKITLECSQTMGHDKMYWYQQDPGMELHLIHYSYGVNSTEKGDLSSESTVSRIRTEHFPLTLESARPSHTSQYLCASSDWDQPQHFGDGTRLSIL.

This clone was observed a single time. The genes are TRBV28 and TRBJ1-2, with 11 positions matching TRBD1. CDR1 is MDHEN and CDR2 is SYDVKM in the germline V gene. This CDR3 spans 14 amino acids. With 6 bases clipped from V and 2 bases from J, the junction kept 2 bases outside the gene matches. In nucleotides, the CDR3 is TGTGCCAGCAGGAGGACAGGGGGCAACTATGGCTACACCTTC. Encoded protein: CASRRTGGNYGYTF.